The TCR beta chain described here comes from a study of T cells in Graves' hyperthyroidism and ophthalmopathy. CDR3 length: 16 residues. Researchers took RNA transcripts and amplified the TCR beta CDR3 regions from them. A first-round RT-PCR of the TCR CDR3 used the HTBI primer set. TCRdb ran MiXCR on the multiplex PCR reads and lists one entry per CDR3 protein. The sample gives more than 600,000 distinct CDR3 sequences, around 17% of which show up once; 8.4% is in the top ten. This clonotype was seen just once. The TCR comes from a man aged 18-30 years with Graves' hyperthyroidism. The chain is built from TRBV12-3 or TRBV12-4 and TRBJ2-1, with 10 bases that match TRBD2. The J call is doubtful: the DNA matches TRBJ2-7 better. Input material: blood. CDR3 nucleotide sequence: TGTGCCAGCAGTCCGCTGACTAGCGGGTTTTACAATGGGCAGTACTTC. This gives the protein CASSPLTSGFYNGQYF.